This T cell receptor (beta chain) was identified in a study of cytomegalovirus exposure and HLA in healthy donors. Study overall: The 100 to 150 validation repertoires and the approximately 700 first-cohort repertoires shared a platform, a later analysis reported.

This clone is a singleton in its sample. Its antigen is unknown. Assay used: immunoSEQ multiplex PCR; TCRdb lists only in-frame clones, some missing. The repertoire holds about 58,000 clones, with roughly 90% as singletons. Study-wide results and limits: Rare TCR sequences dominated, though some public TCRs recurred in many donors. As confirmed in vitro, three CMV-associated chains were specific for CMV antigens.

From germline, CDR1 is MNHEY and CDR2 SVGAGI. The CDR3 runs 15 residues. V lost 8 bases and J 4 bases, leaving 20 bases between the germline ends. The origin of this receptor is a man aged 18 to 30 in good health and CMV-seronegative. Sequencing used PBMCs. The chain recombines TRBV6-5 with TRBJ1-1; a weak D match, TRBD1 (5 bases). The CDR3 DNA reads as TGTGCCAGCGGGGCCCACCAGGGTGGTATCACTGAAGCTTTCTTT. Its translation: CASGAHQGGITEAFF.